This T cell receptor beta chain was retrieved from a study of blood T cell repertoires in COVID-19. Measured with immunoSEQ multiplex PCR; TCRdb has only the in-frame clones, and not every one. The data show around 200,000 clones, with approximately 88% seen just once and around 6.3% held by the top ten. The CDR3 runs to 14 residues. The germline V gene has CDR1 SGHNT and CDR2 YYREEE (reference sequence). The trim removed 5 bases at V and 4 bases at J, leaving 8 bases unmatched. The origin of this receptor is a woman aged 35 to 49 with COVID-19, enrolled during active disease. This sequence joins TRBV5-4 and TRBJ1-2; 7 nucleotides align to TRBD1. Sequencing was carried out using peripheral blood. The CDR3: CASSPGQGVYGYTF. The CDR3 DNA sequence: TGTGCCAGCAGTCCCGGGCAGGGGGTCTATGGCTACACCTTC.